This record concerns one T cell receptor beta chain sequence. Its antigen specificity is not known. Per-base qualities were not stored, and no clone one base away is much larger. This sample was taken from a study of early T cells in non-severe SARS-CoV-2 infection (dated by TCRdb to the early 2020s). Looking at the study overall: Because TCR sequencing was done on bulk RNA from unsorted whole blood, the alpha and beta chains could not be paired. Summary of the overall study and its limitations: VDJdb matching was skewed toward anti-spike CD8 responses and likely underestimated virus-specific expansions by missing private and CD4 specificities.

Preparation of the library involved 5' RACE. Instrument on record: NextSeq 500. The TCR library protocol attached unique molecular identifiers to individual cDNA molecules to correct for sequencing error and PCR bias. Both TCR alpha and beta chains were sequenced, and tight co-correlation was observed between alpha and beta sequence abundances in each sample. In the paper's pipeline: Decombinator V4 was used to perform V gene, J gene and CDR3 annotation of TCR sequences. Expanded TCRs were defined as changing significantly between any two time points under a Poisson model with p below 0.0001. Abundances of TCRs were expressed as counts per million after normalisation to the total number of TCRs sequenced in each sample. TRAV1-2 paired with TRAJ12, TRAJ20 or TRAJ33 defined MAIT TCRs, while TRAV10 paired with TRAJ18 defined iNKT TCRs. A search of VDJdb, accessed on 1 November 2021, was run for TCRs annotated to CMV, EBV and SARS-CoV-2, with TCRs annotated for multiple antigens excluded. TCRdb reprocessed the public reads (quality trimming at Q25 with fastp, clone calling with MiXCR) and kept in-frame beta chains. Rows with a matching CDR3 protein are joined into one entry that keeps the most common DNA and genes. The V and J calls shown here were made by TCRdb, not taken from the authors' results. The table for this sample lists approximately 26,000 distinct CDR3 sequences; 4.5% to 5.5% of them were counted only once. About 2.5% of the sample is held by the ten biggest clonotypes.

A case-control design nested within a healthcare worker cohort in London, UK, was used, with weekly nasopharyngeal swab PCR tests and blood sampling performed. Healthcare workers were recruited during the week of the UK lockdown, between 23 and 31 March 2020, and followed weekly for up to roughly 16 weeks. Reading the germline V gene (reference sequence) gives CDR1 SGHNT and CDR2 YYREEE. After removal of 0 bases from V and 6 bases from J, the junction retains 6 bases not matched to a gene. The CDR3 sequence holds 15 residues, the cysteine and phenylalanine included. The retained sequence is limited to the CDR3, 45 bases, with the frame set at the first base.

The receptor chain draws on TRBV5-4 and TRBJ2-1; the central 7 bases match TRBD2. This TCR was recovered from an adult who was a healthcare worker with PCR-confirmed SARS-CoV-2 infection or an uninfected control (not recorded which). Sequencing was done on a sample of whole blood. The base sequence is TGTGCCAGCAGCTTGGCGACTAGCTTCGGCAATGAGCAGTTCTTC. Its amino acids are CASSLATSFGNEQFF.